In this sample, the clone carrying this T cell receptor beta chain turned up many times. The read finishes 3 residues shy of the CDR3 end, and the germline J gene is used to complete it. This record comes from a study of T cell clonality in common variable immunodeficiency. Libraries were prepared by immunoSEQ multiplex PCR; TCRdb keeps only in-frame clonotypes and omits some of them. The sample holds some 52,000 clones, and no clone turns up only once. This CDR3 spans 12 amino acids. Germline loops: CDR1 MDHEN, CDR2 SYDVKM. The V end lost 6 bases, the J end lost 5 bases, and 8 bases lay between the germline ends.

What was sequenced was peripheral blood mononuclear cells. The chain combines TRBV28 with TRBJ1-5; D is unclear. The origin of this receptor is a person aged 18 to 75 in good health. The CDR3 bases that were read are TGTGCCAGCAGCGAAGGCTATCAGCCC. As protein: CASSEGYQP. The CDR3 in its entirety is CASSEGYQPQHF.